The present T cell receptor (beta chain) was sequenced within a study of coeliac disease. The germline gives CDR1 SGHAT, CDR2 FQNNGV. V gave up 5 bases and J gave up 1 base, with 21 bases separating them. CDR3 length equals 19 residues. The repertoire was sequenced with immunoSEQ multiplex PCR; TCRdb's copy has only in-frame clones and lacks some. The sample has a few thousand clones, roughly 70% seen once. This clone has only one observation. Antigen specificity is unknown. Regarding the study as a whole: TRB repertoires were largely private, with most amino acid sequences found in only one sample. Unbiased detection of gliadin-specific T cells was judged not feasible with this approach. Active celiac intraepithelial and lamina propria samples had lower TRB and TRG clonality than control samples.

The chain links TRBV11-2 to TRBJ1-6; perhaps TRBD1 as D (5 bases). Sequencing was carried out using lymphocytes from the gut lamina propria. The origin of this receptor is a young man with celiac disease on a gluten-free diet. Written as DNA, the CDR3 is TGTGCCAGCAGCCCCTCGGGGTTGGCAGGGAGGTCCTATAATTCACCCCTCCACTTT. This sequence encodes CASSPSGLAGRSYNSPLHF.